Below, 11 T cell receptor beta chains from the same sample are listed, as sequenced in a study of CD8+ T cells in alopecia areata. In each case, RNA was isolated and then reverse transcribed into cDNA as the sequencing template. Produced via immunoSEQ multiplex PCR; TCRdb's table is partial and in-frame only. The sample has 200,000 to 250,000 clones, 64% seen once. Indicated treatment: oral pan-JAK inhibitor, 5-10 mg twice daily. Specimen: CD4+ T cells sorted from blood, collected at week 4, from a patient treated with tofacitinib. These receptors originate from a human donor with alopecia areata.

CDR3 sequence reads: CASSLARWGSPLHF. The CDR3 bases are TGCGCCAGCAGCTTGGCCAGGTGGGGTTCACCCCTCCACTTT. V gene TRBV5-1 combines with J gene TRBJ1-6; D ambiguous. The CDR3 consists of 14 residues. Trimming removed 0 bases from V and 9 bases from J, with 10 bases in between. The V gene's germline CDR1 is SGHRS and CDR2 YFSETQ.

Regarding this clone: Other DNA sequences in the sample encode the same CDR3. The V and J genes are TRBV18 and TRBJ2-5, with D hard to call. The V end was cut by 3 bases, the J end by 2 bases, with 7 bases between. Germline V lookup: CDR1 KGHSH, CDR2 LQKENI. The CDR3 covers 13 residues. The CDR3 loop reads CASSPGGQETQYF. DNA for the CDR3: TGTGCCAGCTCACCCGGTGGACAAGAGACCCAGTACTTC.

V and J are TRBV4-2 and TRBJ1-6, with D possibly matching TRBD1 (5 bases). The CDR3 length is 15 residues. Germline CDR1 LGHNA, CDR2 YNFKEQ. With 0 bases removed from V and 7 bases from J, the gap between germline ends came to 10 bases. The CDR3 sequence: CASSQEGYRNSPLHF. The CDR3, as DNA: TGTGCCAGCAGCCAAGAAGGGTACAGGAATTCACCCCTCCACTTT.

The chain joins TRBV7-2 to TRBJ1-1; 10 bases are a match to TRBD1. Trimming took 1 base from V and 1 from J; bases not matched to a gene: 3. Per germline, CDR1 SGHTA and CDR2 FQGNSA. This CDR3 contains 16 residues. The CDR3 loop is CASSLVRQGANTEAFF. The DNA of the CDR3 is TGTGCCAGCAGCTTAGTGCGACAGGGGGCGAACACTGAAGCTTTCTTT.

The chain recombines TRBV7-8 with TRBJ2-1; TRBD2 agrees at 11 bases. The CDR3 is made up of 13 amino acids. The germline gives CDR1 SGHVS, CDR2 FQNEAQ. The junction had 3 bases not matched to a gene; V was cut back by 0 bases and J by 14 bases. The CDR3 bases are TGTGCCAGCAGCTTAGCACGACTAGCGGGGAAGTTCTTC. Translating it yields CASSLARLAGKFF.

The gene calls are TRBV5-6 and TRBJ1-1; TRBD1 might be the D (5 bases). The CDR3 extends over 17 amino acids. Germline lookup yields CDR1 SGHDT and CDR2 YYEEEE. The V end lost 4 bases, the J end lost 4 bases, and 23 bases lay between the germline ends. The CDR3 sequence is CASSQQLGRDTGTEAFF. The CDR3 nucleotides read TGTGCCAGCAGCCAGCAGCTTGGTAGAGACACAGGCACTGAAGCTTTCTTT.

V and J are TRBV7-9 and TRBJ2-2, with a weak D call TRBD2 (6 bases). CDR1 is SEHNR, CDR2 FQNEAQ, per germline (reference sequence). This CDR3 contains 15 residues. Between the trimmed V and J ends, which lost 11 bases and 0 bases, there was a span of 16 bases. The CDR3 DNA follows: TGTGCCCCCCGGCGAGCGGGCCCGAACACCGGGGAGCTGTTTTTT. As protein: CAPRRAGPNTGELFF. Together with reference TRBV7-9 and TRBJ2-2, the CDR3 gives the full variable domain: DTGVSQNPRHKITKRGQNVTFRCDPISEHNRLYWYRQTLGQGPEFLTYFQNEAQLEKSRLLSDRFSAERPKGSFSTLEIQRTEQGDSAMYLCAPRRAGPNTGELFFGEGSRLTVL.

The V call is TRBV29-1, the J call TRBJ1-1; D uncertain. This CDR3 is built from 11 residues. The germline gives CDR1 SQVTM, CDR2 ANQGSEA. The germline V and J ends were trimmed by 3 bases and 12 bases, with 14 bases remaining between them. The CDR3 sequence is CSVDDSGPPFF. CDR3 DNA sequence: TGCAGCGTTGATGACTCAGGTCCCCCTTTCTTT.

This rearrangement joins TRBV5-6 to TRBJ2-5, with 9 positions matching TRBD2. The V gene's germline CDR1 is SGHDT and CDR2 YYEEEE. With V trimmed by 0 bases and J by 1 base, 1 base remained unmatched. This CDR3 contains 15 residues. CDR3 in amino acids: CASSLVSGGQETQYF. CDR3 bases: TGTGCCAGCAGCTTGGTTAGCGGGGGCCAAGAGACCCAGTACTTC.

The chain links TRBV25-1 to TRBJ1-2; 7 nucleotides line up with TRBD1. J lost 3 bases, V lost 5 bases, and 6 bases had no gene match. Germline-derived CDR1 and CDR2 are MGHDK and SYGVNS. The CDR3 is 14 residues long. DNA for the CDR3: TGTGCCAGCAGTCCCGGACAGGTTTACTATGGCTACACCTTC. It yields the protein CASSPGQVYYGYTF.

The chain uses TRBV4-1 and TRBJ2-6, with D unclear. The CDR3 covers 13 residues. Germline assignment: CDR1 MGHRA and CDR2 YSYEKL. V dropped 8 bases and J dropped 4 bases, with 9 bases sitting between them. For the CDR3, the DNA is TGCGCCAGCCGACGCTCCGGGGCCAACGTCCTGACTTTC. It specifies CASRRSGANVLTF.